Listed here are 7 T cell receptor beta chains from one sample, sequenced in a study of cytomegalovirus exposure and HLA in healthy donors (dated by TCRdb to about 2017). Library prep was done by the immunoSEQ multiplex PCR assay. A mixture of 60 forward primers for TCR Vbeta segments and 13 reverse primers for TCR Jbeta segments was used in the multiplex PCR. Entries here come from immuneACCESS through TCRdb and include only in-frame sequences with V and J called. Some clones fail to appear in such tables; in the studies checked, an unresolved V gene covers under half of the shortfall, and the cause of the remainder is unknown. The sample yields roughly 100,000 clones; approximately 73% were counted once. The ten biggest clones cover under 13% of the sample. The specimen sequenced was PBMCs. These receptor sequences come from a young woman in good health and CMV-seropositive.

The chain recombines TRBV7-2 with TRBJ2-5, with 8 positions matching TRBD1. V shed 4 bases, J shed 0 bases, and the junction held 13 bases outside the gene matches. CDR3 length: 18 residues. Per germline, CDR1 SGHTA and CDR2 FQGNSA. The DNA of the CDR3 is TGTGCCAGCAGCTCCCTAAGTCAGGGGGCAGTGTACCAAGAGACCCAGTACTTC. It specifies CASSSLSQGAVYQETQYF.

V gene TRBV7-2 combines with J gene TRBJ1-2, with a weak D call TRBD1 (6 bases). The CDR3 contains 13 residues. With 10 bases removed from V and 8 bases from J, the gap between germline ends came to 20 bases. Germline loops: CDR1 SGHTA, CDR2 FQGNSA. The DNA for the CDR3 is TGTGCCAAGGGAGGGGGGGGACGGGGCGGCTACACCTTC. Amino acid sequence: CAKGGGGRGGYTF.

V is TRBV11-2 and J is TRBJ1-2; tentatively, D is TRBD1 (5 bases). The CDR3 is 14 residues long. Germline values: CDR1 SGHAT, CDR2 FQNNGV. V gave up 1 base and J gave up 7 bases, with 13 bases separating them. The CDR3 DNA is TGTGCCAGCAGCTTAGTGGATGGCAGGGTTGGCTACACCTTC. Translating it yields CASSLVDGRVGYTF. Full variable domain (rest looked up from reference TRBV11-2 and TRBJ1-2): EAGVAQSPRYKIIEKRQSVAFWCNPISGHATLYWYQQILGQGPKLLIQFQNNGVVDDSQLPKDRFSAERLKGVDSTLKIQPAKLEDSAVYLCASSLVDGRVGYTFGSGTRLTVV.

The V call is TRBV30, the J call TRBJ2-2, with D perhaps TRBD2 (6 bases). V lost 0 bases and J lost 7, with 15 bases in between. Germline V gene lookup returns CDR1 GTSNPN and CDR2 SVGIG (reference sequence). The CDR3 sequence is 15 residues long. Here the CDR3 reads CAWSVIGSQGGELFF. The DNA for the CDR3 is TGTGCCTGGAGTGTAATCGGGAGCCAAGGCGGGGAGCTGTTTTTT.

This clone was seen more than once but under ten times. This chain uses TRBV5-1 with TRBJ2-6; 7 bases are shared with TRBD2. Trimming at V came to 4 bases and at J to 3 bases, leaving 13 bases not matched to a gene. The CDR3 extends over 18 amino acids. From germline, CDR1 is SGHRS and CDR2 YFSETQ. The CDR3, as DNA: TGCGCCAGCAGCCGATGGGGAGGGGCAGATAGTGGGGCCAACGTCCTGACTTTC. It translates to CASSRWGGADSGANVLTF. The full variable domain, rest sourced from reference TRBV5-1 and TRBJ2-6, is KAGVTQTPRYLIKTRGQQVTLSCSPISGHRSVSWYQQTPGQGLQFLFEYFSETQRNKGNFPGRFSGRQFSNSRSEMNVSTLELGDSALYLCASSRWGGADSGANVLTFGAGSRLTVL.

V is TRBV5-6 and J is TRBJ1-5; 9 positions match TRBD1. Germline lookup yields CDR1 SGHDT and CDR2 YYEEEE. V lost 4 bases, J lost 6 bases, and 5 bases stayed unmatched. The CDR3 has 14 residues. The CDR3 nucleotides are TGTGCCAGCAGCATCGACAGGGGGAGTCAGCCCCAGCATTTT. Translating it yields CASSIDRGSQPQHF.

This chain connects TRBV27 to TRBJ2-7; D unclear. This CDR3 contains 15 residues. Germline V CDR1 and CDR2: MNHEY, SMNVEV (reference sequence). V dropped 3 bases and J dropped 5 bases, with 17 bases sitting between them. The CDR3 is CASSLNSRFLNEQYF. Written as DNA, the CDR3 is TGTGCCAGCAGTTTGAACAGCCGATTTCTCAACGAGCAGTACTTC.